This record looks at one T cell receptor beta chain sequence and its context. Antigen: not known. Germline V gene sequence: CDR1 MNHEY, CDR2 SVGAGI. The CDR3 totals 14 residues. J was trimmed by 6 bases and V by 6 bases; bases with no gene match: 4. The data stem from a study of shared clonotypes between healthy human individuals. In the study overall: The study used three CD4 naive, three CD4 memory, two CD8 naive and one CD8 memory plate per donor. The study's findings and limits: What limited the represented genetic and exposure-history diversity was the small number of donors.

This table comes from immunoSEQ multiplex PCR, and its TCRdb copy is limited to in-frame clones, with some not included. The table has roughly 2.5 million clones, around 94% seen once. Donors had no recently reported acute infections or vaccinations and were HIV-negative. Splitting the CD4+ cells yielded a CD45RA+ naive subset and a CD45RA-negative memory subset. This receptor was obtained from a man aged 18 to 29 in good health. The chain is built from TRBV6-5 and TRBJ2-1; 11 bases match TRBD2. Sequencing input: naive CD4+ T cells sorted from blood. As for subset: CD45RA+ positively selected. CDR3 sequence: CASSTSGGPNEQFF. CDR3 coding DNA: TGTGCCAGCAGCACTAGCGGGGGACCCAATGAGCAGTTCTTC.